Shown below are 21 T cell receptor beta chains from a single sample sequenced in a study of blood T cell repertoires in COVID-19. TCRdb keeps only in-frame clones here, not all; method: immunoSEQ multiplex PCR. In the table there are more than 200,000 clones, 85% to 90% of which are singletons. The sequencing sample was made of peripheral blood. These receptors were collected from a woman aged 45-65 years with acute or convalescent COVID-19.

The J gene is TRBJ1-3, the V gene TRBV19; 8 nucleotides agree with TRBD1. The CDR3 sequence is 15 residues long. V lost 6 bases and J lost 2; bases outside the gene matches: 6. CDR1 LNHDA and CDR2 SQIVND come from the germline V gene (reference sequence). In DNA form, the CDR3 reads TGTGCCAGTAGACAAATACAGGGGGCTGGAAACACCATATATTTT. Its translation: CASRQIQGAGNTIYF.

The chain is built from TRBV30 and TRBJ2-3, with a tentative D call TRBD2 (6 bases). CDR1 GTSNPN and CDR2 SVGIG come from the germline V gene (reference sequence). The CDR3 sequence is 14 residues long. Trimming shortened V by 4 bases and J by 0 bases, and 11 bases separated the two germline ends. CDR3 bases: TGTGCCTGGACCCGGACTATGAGCACAGATACGCAGTATTTT. Translation gives CAWTRTMSTDTQYF.

The rearrangement joins TRBV5-4 to TRBJ1-2; a weak D match, TRBD1 (6 bases). The V gene lost 3 bases and the J gene lost 4 bases, with 16 bases spanning the gap. CDR1 is SGHNT, CDR2 YYREEE, per germline (reference sequence). The CDR3 covers 15 residues. The CDR3 DNA reads TGTGCCAGCAGCTCCCCGACAGGATCGATCTATGGCTACACCTTC. As protein: CASSSPTGSIYGYTF.

The chain uses TRBV11-3 and TRBJ2-1, with 8 bases that match TRBD1. The CDR3 totals 14 residues. The J segment lost 7 bases and the V segment lost 7 bases, leaving 9 bases of the junction unmatched. CDR1 and CDR2 (germline): SGHNT, YENEEA. The DNA of the CDR3 is TGTGCCAGCACCCAGCCAGGGGGCCTAAATGAGCAGTTCTTC. Amino acid sequence: CASTQPGGLNEQFF.

J is TRBJ1-1 and V is TRBV7-3; TRBD1 matches 9 bases. The CDR3 runs 15 residues. Unmatched junction bases numbered 4, after V lost 3 bases and J lost 2 bases. Per germline, CDR1 SGHTA and CDR2 FQGTGA. In DNA, the CDR3 is TGTGCCAGCAGCTTCGGGACAGGGTTAAACACTGAAGCTTTCTTT. This encodes CASSFGTGLNTEAFF.

The chain recombines TRBV19 with TRBJ1-1, with D possibly being TRBD1 (6 bases). The CDR3 runs to 14 residues. Trimming pared 5 bases from V and 6 bases from J, leaving 16 bases between. In germline, CDR1 is LNHDA, CDR2 SQIVND (reference sequence). In DNA, the CDR3 is TGTGCCAGTAGTCGGGACATGATTTATGCTGAAGCTTTCTTT. It encodes CASSRDMIYAEAFF.

This clone was counted a single time. CDR3 sequence reads: CASTTTGRYSTTNEKLFF. The CDR3 coding sequence is TGTGCCAGTACCACTACAGGGCGGTACAGCACAACTAATGAAAAACTGTTTTTT. The gene calls are TRBV19 and TRBJ1-4; possible D gene TRBD1, 6 bases. The germline V gene has CDR1 LNHDA and CDR2 SQIVND (reference sequence). The CDR3 is 18 residues long. V lost 7 bases, J lost 0 bases, and 21 bases lay in between.

The chain employs TRBV13 and TRBJ2-5; 7 bases are a match to TRBD2. The V and J ends lost 3 bases and 0 bases, in that order; junction bases with no gene match: 4. The germline V gene encodes CDR1 PRHDT and CDR2 FYEKMQ (reference sequence). The CDR3 has 15 amino acids. The CDR3 loop reads CASSFGRGYQETQYF. CDR3 DNA: TGTGCCAGCAGCTTTGGGCGGGGGTACCAAGAGACCCAGTACTTC.

This clone was detected a few times. The chain links TRBV10-3 to TRBJ2-1; no reliable D call. Per germline, CDR1 ENHRY and CDR2 SYGVKD. This CDR3 region has 13 residues. The V end was cut by 10 bases, the J end by 4 bases, with 14 bases between. The CDR3 nucleotides are TGTGCCACCCTTGCGGAACCTTACAATGAGCAGTTCTTC. Residues: CATLAEPYNEQFF.

This chain uses TRBV4-1 with TRBJ2-7, with TRBD2 matching 14 bases. Germline V gene sequence: CDR1 MGHRA, CDR2 YSYEKL. The CDR3 length is 16 residues. The V and J ends lost 4 bases and 7 bases, in that order; junction bases with no gene match: 9. CDR3 bases: TGCGCCAGCAGCCCCCCGGGGACTAGCGGGAGAGAGGAGCAGTACTTC. This sequence encodes CASSPPGTSGREEQYF.

On this clone itself: The sample holds other DNA sequences that translate to the same CDR3. J is TRBJ2-3 and V is TRBV7-7; 10 bases agree with TRBD2. Germline V lookup: CDR1 SSHAT, CDR2 FNYEAQ (reference sequence). The J segment lost 5 bases and the V segment lost 5 bases, leaving 4 bases of the junction unmatched. CDR3 length equals 14 residues. CDR3 sequence reads: CASSPGTSVDTQYF. CDR3 DNA sequence: TGTGCCAGCAGCCCAGGGACTAGCGTAGATACGCAGTATTTT.

This chain connects TRBV5-6 to TRBJ1-2; 12 bases are shared with TRBD1. Germline loops: CDR1 SGHDT, CDR2 YYEEEE. The CDR3 sequence is 16 residues long. V lost 6 bases to trimming and J lost 6 bases; unmatched junction nucleotides: 12. CDR3 DNA sequence: TGTGCCAGCACCGTTACCGGGACAGGGGGCGCCCATGGCTACACCTTC. It codes for CASTVTGTGGAHGYTF.

This chain joins TRBV7-9 and TRBJ1-2, with D unclear. CDR3 length: 15 residues. The ends were cut back, 1 base at V and 4 bases at J, with 13 bases in the middle. Germline CDR1 SEHNR, CDR2 FQNEAQ (reference sequence). CDR3 DNA: TGTGCCAGCAGCTTAGGGACGGGGTACAGCTATGGCTACACCTTC. Its translation is CASSLGTGYSYGYTF.

This chain connects TRBV7-2 to TRBJ1-5; D not resolved. V lost 1 base, J lost 0 bases, and 7 bases lay in between. Germline CDR1 is SGHTA and CDR2 is FQGNSA. The CDR3 extends over 15 amino acids. CDR3 DNA: TGTGCCAGCAGCTTAGGCACTAATAGCAATCAGCCCCAGCATTTT. This gives the protein CASSLGTNSNQPQHF.

V gene TRBV3-1 (or the pseudogene TRBV3-2) combines with J gene TRBJ1-1; D is perhaps TRBD1 (6 bases). This CDR3 has 13 residues. The germline gives CDR1 LGHDT, CDR2 YNNKEL (reference sequence). The V end lost 0 bases, the J end lost 6 bases, and 8 bases lay between the germline ends. CDR3 amino acids: CASSQDWTAEAFF. Here the CDR3 DNA reads TGTGCCAGCAGCCAAGATTGGACAGCTGAAGCTTTCTTT.

On this clone itself: The junction differs from germline at one of its ends, possibly a read error. The CDR3 reads CASSFSGSNNGYTF. The CDR3 coding sequence is TGTGCCAGCAGCTTCTCCGGGTCTAACAATGGCTACACCTTC. The chain carries TRBV7-9 and TRBJ1-2, with D unresolved. Germline V gene data show CDR1 as SEHNR and CDR2 as FQNEAQ (reference sequence). This CDR3 contains 14 residues. Complete variable domain (other parts from reference TRBV7-9 and TRBJ1-2): DTGVSQNPRHKITKRGQNVTFRCDPISEHNRLYWYRQTLGQGPEFLTYFQNEAQLEKSRLLSDRFSAERPKGSFSTLEIQRTEQGDSAMYLCASSFSGSNNGYTFGSGTRLTVV.

DNA for the CDR3: TGTGCCAGCAGTTACCCCACGACAGGGGGCGAGCAGCCCCAGCATTTT. Encoded protein: CASSYPTTGGEQPQHF. The V and J genes are TRBV6-2 or TRBV6-3 and TRBJ1-5; 10 nucleotides line up with TRBD1. After removal of 2 bases from V and 7 bases from J, the junction contained 8 bases not matched to a gene. This CDR3 contains 16 residues. Per germline, CDR1 MNHEY and CDR2 SVGEGT.

The chain carries TRBV11-2 and TRBJ2-3; tentative D call: TRBD2 (6 bases). The germline V gene encodes CDR1 SGHAT and CDR2 FQNNGV. Trimming cost V 0 bases and J 4 bases, with 11 bases left between them. The CDR3 is 15 residues long. The CDR3 DNA sequence: TGTGCCAGCAGCTTAGATGGGGGACTCCCAGATACGCAGTATTTT. This gives the protein CASSLDGGLPDTQYF.

This chain links TRBV11-3 with TRBJ2-2; 9 bases fit TRBD1. This CDR3 spans 15 amino acids. J gave up 6 bases and V 1 base, and 3 bases lay outside the gene matches. The germline CDR1 and CDR2 sequences are SGHNT and YENEEA. CDR3 bases: TGTGCCAGCAGCTTAGCTGGACAGGGGTCCGGGGAGCTGTTTTTT. It specifies CASSLAGQGSGELFF. Full variable domain (missing parts from reference TRBV11-3 and TRBJ2-2): EAGVVQSPRYKIIEKKQPVAFWCNPISGHNTLYWYLQNLGQGPELLIRYENEEAVDDSQLPKDRFSAERLKGVDSTLKIQPAELGDSAVYLCASSLAGQGSGELFFGEGSRLTVL.

This clone has a handful of counts. This chain connects TRBV11-2 to TRBJ2-7; 7 positions match TRBD1. The length of the CDR3 is 17 residues. The V segment lost 4 bases and the J segment 0 bases; nucleotides outside the gene matches: 12. Germline assignment: CDR1 SGHAT and CDR2 FQNNGV. This chain's CDR3 is CASSSPRGTAASYEQYF. The CDR3 DNA is TGTGCCAGCAGCTCCCCCAGGGGGACAGCGGCCTCCTACGAGCAGTACTTC.

The rearrangement links TRBV3-1 (or the pseudogene TRBV3-2) to TRBJ2-7; possible D gene TRBD2, 5 bases. V gave up 0 bases and J gave up 6 bases, with 12 bases separating them. The germline gives CDR1 LGHDT, CDR2 YNNKEL (reference sequence). The CDR3 runs 14 residues. CDR3 coding DNA: TGTGCCAGCAGCCAAGAAGGACCACGGGGCGAGCAGTACTTC. Amino acid sequence: CASSQEGPRGEQYF.